This TCR beta chain emerged from a study of blood T cell repertoires in COVID-19. Deletions cut 5 bases from V and 3 bases from J, with 16 bases between. Germline-derived CDR1 and CDR2 are SGHTA and FQGTGA. The CDR3 spans 15 residues. Produced via immunoSEQ multiplex PCR; TCRdb's table is partial and in-frame only. The table records about 190,000 clones, about 77% of them present only once. Sequences were obtained from peripheral blood. The sequence was collected from a woman older than 75 with active or convalescent COVID-19. The V gene is TRBV7-3, the J gene TRBJ1-2, with D unclear. The CDR3 coding sequence is TGTGCCAGCAGCAAATTCACCAACGGGGACTATGGCTACACCTTC. As protein: CASSKFTNGDYGYTF.